The 2 T cell receptor beta chains below were found in one sample sequenced in a study of T cells in Graves' hyperthyroidism and ophthalmopathy. RNA transcripts gave rise to amplified TCR beta CDR3 regions. Using the HTBI primer set, a first-round RT-PCR was run on the TCR CDR3. Each CDR3 protein is one row after TCRdb ran MiXCR on the multiplex PCR reads. This sample has about 130,000 distinct CDR3 sequences, with approximately 20% found just once. The sequenced sample consisted of blood. The source is a woman aged 50 to 65 with Graves' hyperthyroidism that later progressed to Graves' ophthalmopathy.

This clonotype was counted at least ten times. The CDR3 loop is CASARDSYEQYF. DNA for the CDR3: TGCGCCAGCGCCAGAGACTCCTACGAGCAGTACTTC. The chain couples TRBV5-1 to TRBJ2-7; D gene ambiguous. V was shortened by 7 bases and J by 0 bases, with 8 bases between the two germline ends. CDR1 and CDR2 from the germline V gene are SGHRS and YFSETQ. CDR3 length: 12 amino acids.

In this sample, this clonotype turned up many times. CDR3 in amino acids: CAWSRGRQGSEQYF. In DNA, the CDR3 is TGTGCCTGGAGTCGCGGGCGACAGGGGAGCGAGCAGTACTTC. V and J are TRBV30 and TRBJ2-7; 8 nucleotides align to TRBD1. J lost 6 bases, V lost 2 bases, and 9 bases had no gene match. The CDR3 is made up of 14 amino acids. Per the germline V gene, CDR1 is GTSNPN and CDR2 is SVGIG (reference sequence).